What follows is one T cell receptor (beta chain) and its context. Its cognate antigen is unknown. This sample is drawn from a study of OX40 agonist ivuxolimab in advanced cancers. The study, taken as a whole, reports: Low normalized T-cell clonal expansion also characterized some of the nonresponders.

Autoimmune disease history or systemic immunosuppression led to patients being barred. This table comes from immunoSEQ multiplex PCR, and its TCRdb copy is limited to in-frame clones, with some not included. The sample shows 80,000 or so clones, 86% of them seen only once. In germline, CDR1 is KGHSH, CDR2 LQKENI. This CDR3 region has 9 residues. Trimming stripped 8 bases from V and 2 bases from J, with 0 bases between. The chain joins TRBV18 to TRBJ2-5; no reliable D call. The sequence came from an adult with an advanced solid tumor such as melanoma, head and neck, liver or kidney cancer. This specimen consisted of CD4+ or CD8+ T cells sorted from blood, obtained in a trial of the OX40 agonist ivuxolimab. The CDR3 sequence: CASQETQYF. As DNA, the CDR3 is TGTGCCAGCCAAGAGACCCAGTACTTC.